This is a list of T cell receptor beta chains from one sample in a study of shared clonotypes between healthy human individuals. The table came from immunoSEQ multiplex PCR; TCRdb's copy has only in-frame clones and leaves some out. The sample yields over a million clones, around 76% seen once. Sample: memory CD4+ T cells sorted from blood. The receptor set was obtained from a man between 18 and 29 years old in good health. Both conserved end residues are part of each CDR3. The order of the fields is CDR3 length, J gene, V gene, D gene, clone size, CDR3 protein, CDR3 DNA. D genes are given only for firm matches. Some rows mark clone size as missing; the rest say once, few, many or name a class of expanded clone.

len: 15; j_gene: TRBJ2-1; v_gene: TRBV7-3; d_gene: -; abundance: -; CDR3aa: CASRPTGGSINEQFF; CDR3nt: TGTGCCAGCAGACCGACAGGCGGAAGTATCAATGAGCAGTTCTTC
len: 15; j_gene: TRBJ2-7; v_gene: TRBV18; d_gene: -; abundance: -; CDR3aa: CASSPPARSSYEQYF; CDR3nt: TGTGCCAGCTCACCACCGGCGCGGAGCTCCTACGAGCAGTACTTC
len: 13; j_gene: TRBJ2-2; v_gene: TRBV6-5; d_gene: -; abundance: few; CDR3aa: CASSDPLTGELFF; CDR3nt: TGTGCCAGCAGTGACCCTTTGACCGGGGAGCTGTTTTTT
len: 14; j_gene: TRBJ2-5; v_gene: TRBV6-6; d_gene: -; abundance: -; CDR3aa: CASRIGDHQETQYF; CDR3nt: TGTGCCAGCAGAATAGGGGACCACCAAGAGACCCAGTACTTC
len: 17; j_gene: TRBJ1-6; v_gene: TRBV30; d_gene: -; abundance: once; CDR3aa: CAWRAVRQADEYSPLHF; CDR3nt: TGTGCCTGGAGGGCCGTCAGACAGGCTGACGAGTACTCACCCCTCCACTTT
len: 15; j_gene: TRBJ1-5; v_gene: TRBV15; d_gene: -; abundance: few; CDR3aa: CATSPRTVFNQPQHF; CDR3nt: TGTGCCACCAGCCCCCGGACTGTGTTCAATCAGCCCCAGCATTTT
len: 14; j_gene: TRBJ2-7; v_gene: TRBV6-1; d_gene: TRBD2; abundance: -; CDR3aa: CASSEPSGRGAQYF; CDR3nt: TGTGCCAGCAGTGAGCCTAGCGGGAGGGGAGCACAGTACTTC
len: 12; j_gene: TRBJ2-1; v_gene: TRBV7-6; d_gene: -; abundance: -; CDR3aa: CASSPGIPEQFF; CDR3nt: TGTGCCAGCAGCCCCGGTATCCCTGAGCAGTTCTTC
len: 14; j_gene: TRBJ1-1; v_gene: TRBV10-3; d_gene: TRBD1; abundance: -; CDR3aa: CAISHPTGVTEAFF; CDR3nt: TGTGCCATCAGTCACCCTACAGGGGTCACTGAAGCTTTCTTT
len: 16; j_gene: TRBJ1-1; v_gene: TRBV18; d_gene: -; abundance: -; CDR3aa: CASSPRREALATEAFF; CDR3nt: TGTGCCAGCTCACCACGCAGGGAGGCGTTGGCCACTGAAGCTTTCTTT
len: 15; j_gene: TRBJ2-5; v_gene: TRBV10-3; d_gene: TRBD1; abundance: once; CDR3aa: CAISEQDRGRETQYF; CDR3nt: TGTGCCATCAGTGAGCAAGACAGGGGTAGGGAGACCCAGTACTTC
len: 14; j_gene: TRBJ2-2; v_gene: TRBV5-1; d_gene: -; abundance: -; CDR3aa: CASSWIAVTGELFF; CDR3nt: TGCGCCAGCAGCTGGATCGCAGTCACCGGGGAGCTGTTTTTT
len: 14; j_gene: TRBJ1-4; v_gene: TRBV28; d_gene: TRBD1; abundance: few; CDR3aa: CASSSGQANEKLFF; CDR3nt: TGTGCCAGCAGCAGCGGACAGGCAAATGAAAAACTGTTTTTT
len: 13; j_gene: TRBJ2-5; v_gene: TRBV5-6; d_gene: -; abundance: -; CDR3aa: CASSSTAQETQYF; CDR3nt: TGTGCCAGCAGCTCGACAGCACAAGAGACCCAGTACTTC
len: 16; j_gene: TRBJ2-1; v_gene: TRBV6-1; d_gene: -; abundance: -; CDR3aa: CASSERAGINYNEQFF; CDR3nt: TGTGCCAGCAGTGAACGGGCGGGGATCAACTACAATGAGCAGTTCTTC
len: 13; j_gene: TRBJ1-2; v_gene: TRBV18; d_gene: TRBD1; abundance: -; CDR3aa: CASSQQGAYGYTF; CDR3nt: TGTGCCAGCTCACAACAGGGGGCCTATGGCTACACCTTC
len: 16; j_gene: TRBJ2-7; v_gene: TRBV5-4; d_gene: -; abundance: -; CDR3aa: CASTDTDTSGSYEQYF; CDR3nt: TGTGCCAGCACCGACACGGACACCTCAGGATCCTACGAGCAGTACTTC
len: 14; j_gene: TRBJ1-4; v_gene: TRBV5-1; d_gene: -; abundance: -; CDR3aa: CASSFGTANEKLFF; CDR3nt: TGCGCCAGCAGCTTCGGGACTGCTAATGAAAAACTGTTTTTT
len: 15; j_gene: TRBJ1-6; v_gene: TRBV2; d_gene: -; abundance: -; CDR3aa: CASSGSLPTGSPLHF; CDR3nt: TGTGCCAGCAGTGGTAGTCTGCCGACTGGCTCACCCCTCCACTTT
len: 14; j_gene: TRBJ2-7; v_gene: TRBV7-9; d_gene: -; abundance: -; CDR3aa: CASSRPGLTYEQYF; CDR3nt: TGTGCCAGCAGCCGACCGGGACTTACCTACGAGCAGTACTTC
len: 14; j_gene: TRBJ1-3; v_gene: TRBV7-2; d_gene: -; abundance: -; CDR3aa: CASSNTVSGNTIYF; CDR3nt: TGTGCCAGCAGCAACACAGTCTCTGGAAACACCATATATTTT
len: 14; j_gene: TRBJ1-2; v_gene: TRBV2; d_gene: -; abundance: -; CDR3aa: CASTLDSPNYGYTF; CDR3nt: TGTGCCAGCACTCTCGACAGCCCTAACTATGGCTACACCTTC
len: 12; j_gene: TRBJ1-2; v_gene: TRBV6-5; d_gene: -; abundance: -; CDR3aa: CAIFDRVNRYTF; CDR3nt: TGTGCCATCTTCGATCGGGTGAACCGCTACACCTTC
len: 15; j_gene: TRBJ2-7; v_gene: TRBV4-3; d_gene: TRBD2; abundance: -; CDR3aa: CASSQEGLAGYEQYF; CDR3nt: TGCGCCAGCAGCCAAGAAGGACTAGCGGGATACGAGCAGTACTTC
len: 14; j_gene: TRBJ2-5; v_gene: TRBV7-2; d_gene: TRBD2; abundance: -; CDR3aa: CASSFGLAKETQYF; CDR3nt: TGTGCCAGCAGCTTCGGACTAGCGAAAGAGACCCAGTACTTC
len: 15; j_gene: TRBJ2-2; v_gene: TRBV7-2; d_gene: TRBD1; abundance: -; CDR3aa: CASSLRQGVTGELFF; CDR3nt: TGTGCCAGCAGCCTACGACAGGGGGTTACCGGGGAGCTGTTTTTT
len: 15; j_gene: TRBJ1-5; v_gene: TRBV2; d_gene: TRBD1; abundance: -; CDR3aa: CASSYRGDSNQPQHF; CDR3nt: TGTGCCAGCAGCTACAGGGGCGATAGCAATCAGCCCCAGCATTTT
len: 17; j_gene: TRBJ2-4; v_gene: TRBV7-9; d_gene: TRBD2; abundance: -; CDR3aa: CASSLGRTSAPKNIQYF; CDR3nt: TGTGCCAGCAGCTTAGGCAGGACTAGCGCCCCCAAAAACATTCAGTACTTC
len: 16; j_gene: TRBJ2-1; v_gene: TRBV5-1; d_gene: TRBD2; abundance: -; CDR3aa: CASNGGGEFIGNEQFF; CDR3nt: TGCGCCAGCAACGGGGGAGGGGAATTCATAGGCAATGAGCAGTTCTTC
len: 14; j_gene: TRBJ2-7; v_gene: TRBV2; d_gene: -; abundance: -; CDR3aa: CASSRIRGPYEQYF; CDR3nt: TGTGCCAGCAGCAGAATACGGGGCCCCTACGAGCAGTACTTC
len: 15; j_gene: TRBJ1-2; v_gene: TRBV5-4; d_gene: -; abundance: few; CDR3aa: CASSLYTGAIYGYTF; CDR3nt: TGTGCCAGCAGCCTTTACACGGGAGCTATCTATGGCTACACCTTC
len: 12; j_gene: TRBJ2-7; v_gene: TRBV6-6; d_gene: -; abundance: -; CDR3aa: CASSYPDYEQYF; CDR3nt: TGTGCCAGCAGTTACCCCGACTACGAGCAGTACTTC
len: 11; j_gene: TRBJ1-3; v_gene: TRBV21-1; d_gene: -; abundance: few; CDR3aa: CASSKAERVYF; CDR3nt: TGTGCCAGCAGCAAAGCCGAGAGGGTATATTTT
len: 15; j_gene: TRBJ1-4; v_gene: TRBV15; d_gene: TRBD1; abundance: -; CDR3aa: CATSRDLTGGEKLFF; CDR3nt: TGTGCCACCAGCAGAGATTTGACAGGGGGAGAAAAACTGTTTTTT
len: 14; j_gene: TRBJ2-1; v_gene: TRBV11-3; d_gene: -; abundance: -; CDR3aa: CASSLFGGDNEQFF; CDR3nt: TGTGCCAGCAGCTTATTCGGCGGGGACAATGAGCAGTTCTTC
len: 18; j_gene: TRBJ2-1; v_gene: TRBV4-3; d_gene: TRBD2; abundance: -; CDR3aa: CASSQERGGRGTYNEQFF; CDR3nt: TGCGCCAGCAGCCAAGAGAGGGGTGGGCGGGGGACCTACAATGAGCAGTTCTTC
len: 14; j_gene: TRBJ2-5; v_gene: TRBV5-4; d_gene: -; abundance: -; CDR3aa: CASSSPSERETQYF; CDR3nt: TGTGCCAGCAGTTCCCCTAGCGAGCGAGAGACCCAGTACTTC
len: 14; j_gene: TRBJ1-4; v_gene: TRBV5-1; d_gene: -; abundance: -; CDR3aa: CASSFEGTNEKLFF; CDR3nt: TGCGCCAGCAGCTTCGAGGGAACGAATGAAAAACTGTTTTTT
len: 13; j_gene: TRBJ1-1; v_gene: TRBV5-1; d_gene: -; abundance: -; CDR3aa: CASSLAGDTEAFF; CDR3nt: TGCGCCAGCAGCTTGGCGGGAGACACTGAAGCTTTCTTT
len: 15; j_gene: TRBJ1-2; v_gene: TRBV5-4; d_gene: -; abundance: -; CDR3aa: CASSSLQGLTYGYTF; CDR3nt: TGTGCCAGCAGCTCGTTACAGGGTTTGACGTATGGCTACACCTTC
len: 17; j_gene: TRBJ2-2; v_gene: TRBV5-4; d_gene: TRBD2; abundance: -; CDR3aa: CASSSWGLAGNTGELFF; CDR3nt: TGTGCCAGCAGCTCCTGGGGACTAGCGGGTAACACCGGGGAGCTGTTTTTT
len: 13; j_gene: TRBJ1-5; v_gene: TRBV5-8; d_gene: -; abundance: -; CDR3aa: CASMGASNQPQHF; CDR3nt: TGTGCCAGCATGGGGGCGAGCAATCAGCCCCAGCATTTT
len: 12; j_gene: TRBJ1-1; v_gene: TRBV7-9; d_gene: -; abundance: -; CDR3aa: CASSFSTAGAFF; CDR3nt: TGTGCCAGCAGCTTCTCCACAGCTGGAGCTTTCTTT
len: 14; j_gene: TRBJ2-7; v_gene: TRBV10-2; d_gene: -; abundance: once; CDR3aa: CASSHTGTNYEQYF; CDR3nt: TGCGCCAGCTCACACACCGGGACAAACTACGAGCAGTACTTC
len: 15; j_gene: TRBJ1-6; v_gene: TRBV7-2; d_gene: -; abundance: few; CDR3aa: CASSFAGPDVSPLHF; CDR3nt: TGTGCCAGCAGCTTTGCAGGCCCAGATGTTTCACCCCTCCACTTT
len: 12; j_gene: TRBJ1-2; v_gene: TRBV19; d_gene: -; abundance: -; CDR3aa: CASSIAPYGYTF; CDR3nt: TGTGCCAGTAGTATTGCACCCTATGGCTACACCTTC
len: 14; j_gene: TRBJ2-5; v_gene: TRBV7-2; d_gene: -; abundance: -; CDR3aa: CASSLARGAKTQYF; CDR3nt: TGTGCCAGCAGCTTAGCGAGAGGGGCGAAGACCCAGTACTTC
len: 9; j_gene: TRBJ2-7; v_gene: TRBV30; d_gene: -; abundance: many; CDR3aa: CAWRNEQYF; CDR3nt: TGTGCCTGGAGGAACGAGCAGTACTTC
len: 14; j_gene: TRBJ2-5; v_gene: TRBV10-2; d_gene: -; abundance: -; CDR3aa: CASRRQAQGETQYF; CDR3nt: TGCGCCAGCAGACGACAGGCCCAGGGGGAGACCCAGTACTTC
len: 14; j_gene: TRBJ1-5; v_gene: TRBV30; d_gene: -; abundance: few; CDR3aa: CAWSGGGGNQPQHF; CDR3nt: TGTGCCTGGAGTGGGGGAGGGGGCAATCAGCCCCAGCATTTT
len: 15; j_gene: TRBJ2-3; v_gene: TRBV7-9; d_gene: -; abundance: -; CDR3aa: CASSFLEFPGDTQYF; CDR3nt: TGTGCCAGCAGCTTCCTGGAGTTCCCCGGAGATACGCAGTATTTT
len: 15; j_gene: TRBJ2-1; v_gene: TRBV18; d_gene: TRBD2; abundance: many; CDR3aa: CASSQSGSSYNEQFF; CDR3nt: TGTGCCAGCTCCCAGAGCGGGAGCTCCTACAATGAGCAGTTCTTC
len: 13; j_gene: TRBJ1-5; v_gene: TRBV6-1; d_gene: -; abundance: -; CDR3aa: CASADSRNQPQHF; CDR3nt: TGTGCCAGCGCGGATTCAAGGAATCAGCCCCAGCATTTT
len: 14; j_gene: TRBJ1-4; v_gene: TRBV10-3; d_gene: -; abundance: -; CDR3aa: CATCDRATNEKLFF; CDR3nt: TGTGCCACCTGTGACAGAGCAACTAATGAAAAACTGTTTTTT
len: 14; j_gene: TRBJ2-7; v_gene: TRBV27; d_gene: -; abundance: -; CDR3aa: CASSRTGSSYEQYF; CDR3nt: TGTGCCAGCAGCCGGACGGGCAGCTCCTACGAGCAGTACTTC
len: 15; j_gene: TRBJ1-4; v_gene: TRBV18; d_gene: TRBD1; abundance: -; CDR3aa: CASSPQTGANEKLFF; CDR3nt: TGTGCCAGCTCACCCCAGACAGGGGCTAATGAAAAACTGTTTTTT
len: 17; j_gene: TRBJ1-3; v_gene: TRBV5-1; d_gene: TRBD1; abundance: -; CDR3aa: CASSFGTGRASGNTIYF; CDR3nt: TGCGCCAGCAGCTTCGGGACAGGGAGGGCCTCTGGAAACACCATATATTTT
len: 14; j_gene: TRBJ2-7; v_gene: TRBV2; d_gene: TRBD1; abundance: -; CDR3aa: CASSVKQGAYEQYF; CDR3nt: TGTGCCAGCAGTGTCAAACAGGGGGCTTACGAGCAGTACTTC
len: 14; j_gene: TRBJ1-2; v_gene: TRBV15; d_gene: -; abundance: -; CDR3aa: CATSRERQNYGYTF; CDR3nt: TGTGCCACCAGCAGAGAGAGACAGAACTATGGCTACACCTTC
len: 17; j_gene: TRBJ2-1; v_gene: TRBV9; d_gene: -; abundance: -; CDR3aa: CASSGTANFGVGNEQFF; CDR3nt: TGTGCCAGCAGCGGAACAGCTAATTTCGGGGTTGGGAATGAGCAGTTCTTC